Listed below are T cell receptor beta chains from one sample, sequenced in a study of blood T cells in healthy people across ages. MiXCR, run by TCRdb on the 5' RACE reads, gives a single entry per CDR3 protein. Of 1.2 million to 1.5 million distinct CDR3 sequences in the sample, approximately 40% were seen once. The source material was blood. These receptors were collected from a woman aged 18 to 35 in good health. Each CDR3 is given with its conserved first and last residue. D genes are given only for firm matches. The size field is filled for only some rows; it gives once, few, many or a size class.

TRBD1	once	TRBV30	TRBJ1-4	TGTACCTGGACTTGGACAGGGGCTAGGGAAAAACTGTTTTTT	CTWTWTGAREKLFF
TRBD2	-	TRBV20-1	TRBJ2-7	TGCAGTATTAGAGCGGGAGGGGCCTCCTACGAGCAGTACTTC	CSIRAGGASYEQYF
TRBD2	-	TRBV3-1	TRBJ2-1	TGTGCCAGCAGCCAAGTCCGCCTAGCGGGAGTCAATGAGCAGTTCTTC	CASSQVRLAGVNEQFF
-	-	TRBV7-9	TRBJ2-1	TGTGCCAGCAGCTTAGGGGACACGCCTCGCAATGAGCAGTTCTTC	CASSLGDTPRNEQFF
-	-	TRBV5-1	TRBJ1-1	TGCGCCAGCAGCGGGGGGCAGCTAATGAACACTGAAGCTTTCTTT	CASSGGQLMNTEAFF
TRBD1	-	TRBV20-1	TRBJ2-3	TGCAGTGCTAGGGCGAGGACAGGGGGACGGACAGATACGCAGTATTTT	CSARARTGGRTDTQYF
-	-	TRBV6-5	TRBJ1-6	TGTGCCAGTCGCCGGGGGCAAACTGGTTCACCCCTCCACTTT	CASRRGQTGSPLHF
TRBD2	-	TRBV3-1	TRBJ2-5	TGTGCCAGCAGCCGTATCCCCTACGGGGGGGAGACCCAGTACTTC	CASSRIPYGGETQYF
TRBD2	few	TRBV20-1	TRBJ2-5	TGCAGTGCCGGGACTAAGCAAGAGACCCAGTACTTC	CSAGTKQETQYF
-	few	TRBV19	TRBJ2-2	TGTGCCAGTACCCCTGTCGGCGGGGAGCTGTTTTTT	CASTPVGGELFF
-	few	TRBV7-2	TRBJ2-3	TGTGCCAGCAGCTTCCCTCCAGGGGCAGGAGATACGCAGTATTTT	CASSFPPGAGDTQYF
TRBD2	few	TRBV6-2/TRBV6-3	TRBJ2-5	TGTGCCAGCAGTCTAGACCGGGACTACCAGTACCAAGAGACCCAGTACTTC	CASSLDRDYQYQETQYF
TRBD1	once	TRBV29-1	TRBJ1-1	TGCAGCGCGTTGTGGGGGTCACAGGGGTACGCTTTCTTT	CSALWGSQGYAFF
TRBD2	few	TRBV20-1	TRBJ2-1	TGCAGTGCTAGTAAGATAGCGGGAGATGGGAATGAGCAGTTCTTC	CSASKIAGDGNEQFF
TRBD2	few	TRBV15	TRBJ2-1	TGTGCCACCAGCAGAGTAGGACTAGCGGGAGGCCACTCCTACAATGAGCAGTTCTTC	CATSRVGLAGGHSYNEQFF
TRBD1	many	TRBV11-2	TRBJ1-2	TGTGCCAGCAGCTTATTAGTCGGACAGGGCCCCTCCGCTGCTATCTACACCTTC	CASSLLVGQGPSAAIYTF
-	many	TRBV29-1	TRBJ2-1	TGCAGCGTTCGCTACACGATTGACAATGAGCAGTTCTTC	CSVRYTIDNEQFF
TRBD2	-	TRBV3-1	TRBJ2-1	TGTGCCAGCAGCGCCGGGGGGGTTGACAATGAGCAGTTCTTC	CASSAGGVDNEQFF
-	-	TRBV11-3	TRBJ2-3	TGTGCCAGCAGCTTAGGGCTACAGGGAGGTAAGGATACGCAGTATTTT	CASSLGLQGGKDTQYF
-	-	TRBV6-2/TRBV6-3	TRBJ2-3	TGTGCCAGCGGGAATAAAGCCACAGATACGCAGTATTTT	CASGNKATDTQYF
-	few	TRBV12-3/TRBV12-4	TRBJ1-2	TGTGCCAGCAGTTTTTTGGGGCGCGGCTATGGCTACACCTTC	CASSFLGRGYGYTF
-	-	TRBV2	TRBJ2-5	TGTGCCAGCAGTGGTTACCTCAATGAGCAGTACTTC	CASSGYLNEQYF
TRBD1	-	TRBV10-3	TRBJ2-2	TGTGCCATCAGTGGGACAGGGACCGACACCGGGGAGCTGTTTTTT	CAISGTGTDTGELFF
-	-	TRBV12-3/TRBV12-4	TRBJ1-5	TGTGCCAGCAGTTTGGCGGGGGTTTTGGATCAGCCCCAGCATTTT	CASSLAGVLDQPQHF
TRBD1	few	TRBV5-6	TRBJ2-1	TGTGCCAGCGCCCACGAGGGGACAGGGCGGAATGAGCAGTTCTTC	CASAHEGTGRNEQFF
TRBD2	-	TRBV20-1	TRBJ2-3	TGCAGTGCTAGAGGGATCGGACTAGCGGGAGGGGGCACAGATACGCAGTATTTT	CSARGIGLAGGGTDTQYF
TRBD1	-	TRBV12-3/TRBV12-4	TRBJ2-3	TGTGCCAGCAGTCTGGGACAGGGGGCTTCTGTAGCGAGGACAGATATGCAGTATTTT	CASSLGQGASVARTDMQYF
-	-	TRBV20-1	TRBJ2-1	TGCAGTGCTAGAGCGGTAGGGAGTCCGAGCTCCTACAATGAGCAGTTCTTC	CSARAVGSPSSYNEQFF
TRBD2	-	TRBV20-1	TRBJ2-5	TGCAGTGCTCCCCAGGCTAGCGGGAGGAGTGGGGAGACCCAGTACTTC	CSAPQASGRSGETQYF
-	-	TRBV6-2/TRBV6-3	TRBJ2-3	TGTGCCAGCCGAAGGGATGGGACAAAACTAACAGATACGCAGTATTTT	CASRRDGTKLTDTQYF
-	-	TRBV29-1	TRBJ2-1	TGCAGCGTCCGGGACAACTACAATGGGCAGTTCTTC	CSVRDNYNGQFF
-	once	TRBV12-3/TRBV12-4	TRBJ2-7	TGTGCCAGCAGTTTTTCATTGGGGCGGGCGTTCCACGAGCAGTACTTC	CASSFSLGRAFHEQYF
-	-	TRBV24-1	TRBJ2-5	TGTGCCACCAGTGATCGGGCGCAAGGGGAGACCCAGTACTTC	CATSDRAQGETQYF
-	few	TRBV6-5	TRBJ2-1	TGTGCCAGCAGTTATTCGATAGGACTGGGCTATAATGAGCAGTTCTTC	CASSYSIGLGYNEQFF
-	-	TRBV11-2	TRBJ2-1	TGTGCCAGCAGCTTAGTGCCAACGGTCTCAGATGAGCAGTTCTTC	CASSLVPTVSDEQFF
-	-	TRBV5-1	TRBJ2-1	TGCGCCAGCACCTTGCCCGGACAGAACGAGCAGTTCTTC	CASTLPGQNEQFF
-	-	TRBV2	TRBJ1-1	TGTGCCAGCAGCGTCAGCATGGACACTGAAGCTTTCTTT	CASSVSMDTEAFF
TRBD1	few	TRBV6-5	TRBJ1-6	TGTGCCAGCAGCTGGCGACAGGGAAATTCACCCCTCCACTTT	CASSWRQGNSPLHF
-	-	TRBV6-6	TRBJ1-2	TGTGCCAGCAGTTACTCGACAACGGGGTTTATGGGCTACACCTTC	CASSYSTTGFMGYTF
TRBD2	many	TRBV9	TRBJ2-1	TGTGCCAGCAGCGTAGGGGGTAGCGGGGGTTACAATGAGCAGTTCTTC	CASSVGGSGGYNEQFF
-	-	TRBV7-2	TRBJ2-3	TGTGCCAGCAGCCCTAGAAGTAAAACAGGGACCTCCCCCACAGATACGCAGTATTTT	CASSPRSKTGTSPTDTQYF
TRBD2	-	TRBV10-3	TRBJ2-7	TGTGCCATCACGGGGGGAGACCCGAACTACGAGCAGTACTTC	CAITGGDPNYEQYF
TRBD1	-	TRBV12-3/TRBV12-4	TRBJ1-1	TGTGCCAGCAGCCTGGGGGACAGGGTGTTGGGCACTGAAGCTTTCTTT	CASSLGDRVLGTEAFF
-	few	TRBV20-1	TRBJ2-1	TGCAGTGTAGGATTACTAGTTGGTGAGCAGTTCTTC	CSVGLLVGEQFF
TRBD1	-	TRBV6-1	TRBJ1-2	TGTGCCAGCAGCCCCCAGGGGGCCAATGGCTACACCTTC	CASSPQGANGYTF
-	-	TRBV20-1	TRBJ2-5	TGCAGGACTTCTAGAGGAGAGACCCAGTACTTC	CRTSRGETQYF
TRBD1	-	TRBV5-1	TRBJ1-6	TGCGCCAGCAGCTTTGCACAGGGGCTCCATAATTCACCCCTCCACTTT	CASSFAQGLHNSPLHF
-	-	TRBV29-1	TRBJ1-1	TGCAGCGTATGGCAGGGGAACACTGAAGCTTTCTTT	CSVWQGNTEAFF
-	many	TRBV7-7	TRBJ2-7	TGTGCTAGCAGCTTAGCGCCGGCCTACGAGCAGTACTTC	CASSLAPAYEQYF
TRBD1	-	TRBV20-1	TRBJ2-1	TGCAGTGCTAGAGGCGCGGGACAGGGCCATAATGAGCAGTTCTTC	CSARGAGQGHNEQFF
-	-	TRBV10-1	TRBJ1-4	TGCGCCAGCGAACCCAACGCCCCGGGCCGGGATAATGAAAAACTGTTTTTT	CASEPNAPGRDNEKLFF
-	-	TRBV28	TRBJ2-3	TGTGCCAGCAGCCTGGGACATAACACAGATACGCAGTATTTT	CASSLGHNTDTQYF
-	-	TRBV6-6	TRBJ1-5	TGTGCCAGCAGTTACGGCATGGATAGCAATCAGCCCCAGCATTTT	CASSYGMDSNQPQHF
TRBD1	once	TRBV20-1	TRBJ1-2	TGCAGTGCTCAACCCAGTTGGACAGGCGGCTCCGGTGGCCACACCTTC	CSAQPSWTGGSGGHTF
-	many	TRBV7-9	TRBJ2-3	TGTGCCAGCAGCTTTAACGACAGAAGAGGGCAGTATTTT	CASSFNDRRGQYF